This T cell receptor beta chain is drawn from a study of OX40 agonist ivuxolimab in advanced cancers. Turning to the study itself: Patients were infused with ivuxolimab every 2 weeks at 0.01 to 10 mg/kg. Dose-escalation subjects each had hepatocellular carcinoma, melanoma, renal cell or head and neck cancer.

General observations from the study: Still undetermined is the antigen specificity of the expanded peripheral T cells.

TCRdb's copy holds only in-frame clones and misses some; the assay was immunoSEQ multiplex PCR. The sample includes about 58,000 clones, over 75% of them seen just once. This clone was detected only once. What it binds is unknown. With 2 bases removed from V and 0 bases from J, the gap between germline ends came to 7 bases. The CDR3 consists of 14 residues. CDR1 and CDR2 (germline): ENHRY, SYGVKD. This sequence was found in an adult with an advanced solid tumor such as melanoma, head and neck, liver or kidney cancer. The sample here was CD4+ or CD8+ T cells sorted from blood, taken in a trial of the OX40 agonist ivuxolimab. The rearrangement uses TRBV10-3 and TRBJ2-5; a possible D gene is TRBD1 (6 bases). This CDR3 reads CAISEGQYQETQYF. CDR3 nucleotide sequence: TGTGCCATCAGTGAGGGACAGTACCAAGAGACCCAGTACTTC.